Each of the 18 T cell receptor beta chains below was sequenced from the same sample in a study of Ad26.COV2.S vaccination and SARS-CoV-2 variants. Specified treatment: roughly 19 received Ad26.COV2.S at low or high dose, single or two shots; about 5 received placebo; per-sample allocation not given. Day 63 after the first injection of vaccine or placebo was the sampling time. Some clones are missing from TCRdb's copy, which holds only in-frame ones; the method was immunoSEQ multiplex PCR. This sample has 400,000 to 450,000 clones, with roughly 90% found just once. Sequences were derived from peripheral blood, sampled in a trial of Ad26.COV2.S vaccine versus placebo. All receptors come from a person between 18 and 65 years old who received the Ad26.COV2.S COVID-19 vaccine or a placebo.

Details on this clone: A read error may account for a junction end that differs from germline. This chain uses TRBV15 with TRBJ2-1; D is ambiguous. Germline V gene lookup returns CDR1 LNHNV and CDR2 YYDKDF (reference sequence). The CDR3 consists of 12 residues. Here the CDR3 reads CATGSSYNEQFF. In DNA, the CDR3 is TGTGCCACCGGCAGCTCCTACAATGAGCAGTTCTTC.

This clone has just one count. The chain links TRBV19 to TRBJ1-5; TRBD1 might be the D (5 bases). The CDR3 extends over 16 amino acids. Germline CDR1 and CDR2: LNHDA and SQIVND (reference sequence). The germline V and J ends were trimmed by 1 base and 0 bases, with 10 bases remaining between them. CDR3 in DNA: TGTGCCAGTAGTATAGTGGGGACGACTAGCAATCAGCCCCAGCATTTT. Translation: CASSIVGTTSNQPQHF.

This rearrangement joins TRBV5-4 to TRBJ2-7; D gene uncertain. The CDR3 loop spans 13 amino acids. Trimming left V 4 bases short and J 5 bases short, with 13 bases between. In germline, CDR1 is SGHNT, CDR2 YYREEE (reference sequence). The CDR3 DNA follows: TGTGCCAGCAGCACCTACTCGACGGACGAGCAGTACTTC. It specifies CASSTYSTDEQYF.

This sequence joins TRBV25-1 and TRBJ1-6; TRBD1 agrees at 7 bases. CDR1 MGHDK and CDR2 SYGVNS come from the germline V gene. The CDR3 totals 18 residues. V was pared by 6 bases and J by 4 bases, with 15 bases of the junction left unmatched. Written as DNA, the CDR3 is TGTGCCAGCAGCAAAAACGTCGCAGGGGGAGGATATAATTCACCCCTCCACTTT. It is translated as CASSKNVAGGGYNSPLHF.

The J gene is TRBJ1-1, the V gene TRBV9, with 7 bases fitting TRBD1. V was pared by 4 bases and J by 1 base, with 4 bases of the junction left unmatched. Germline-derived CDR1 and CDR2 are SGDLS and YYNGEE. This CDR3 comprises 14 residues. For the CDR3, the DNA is TGTGCCAGCAGCCCCGGACAGGCGAACACTGAAGCTTTCTTT. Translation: CASSPGQANTEAFF.

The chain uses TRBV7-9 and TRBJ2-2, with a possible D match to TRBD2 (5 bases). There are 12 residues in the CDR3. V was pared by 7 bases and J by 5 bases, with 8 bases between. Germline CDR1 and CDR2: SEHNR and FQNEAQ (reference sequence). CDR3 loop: CASIGITGELFF. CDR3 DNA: TGTGCCAGCATCGGGATAACCGGGGAGCTGTTTTTT.

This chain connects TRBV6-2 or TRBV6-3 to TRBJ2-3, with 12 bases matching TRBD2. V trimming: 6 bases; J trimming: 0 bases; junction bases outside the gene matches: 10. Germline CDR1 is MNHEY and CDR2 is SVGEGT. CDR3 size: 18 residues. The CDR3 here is CASSQLRLAGASTDTQYF. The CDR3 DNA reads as TGTGCCAGCAGCCAACTCCGACTAGCGGGGGCTAGCACAGATACGCAGTATTTT.

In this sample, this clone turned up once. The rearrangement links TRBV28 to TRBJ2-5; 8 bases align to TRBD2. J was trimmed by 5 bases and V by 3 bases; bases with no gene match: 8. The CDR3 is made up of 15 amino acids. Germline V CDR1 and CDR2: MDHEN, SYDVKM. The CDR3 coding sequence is TGTGCCAGCAGTTTCTTGCTAGCGGGTGAGGAGACCCAGTACTTC. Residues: CASSFLLAGEETQYF.

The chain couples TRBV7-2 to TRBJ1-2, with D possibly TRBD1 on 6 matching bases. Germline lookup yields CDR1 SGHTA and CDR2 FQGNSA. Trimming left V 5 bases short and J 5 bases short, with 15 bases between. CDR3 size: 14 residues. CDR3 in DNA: TGTGCCAGCAGCCGGGGGGCCCGGGATTATGGCTACACCTTC. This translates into CASSRGARDYGYTF.

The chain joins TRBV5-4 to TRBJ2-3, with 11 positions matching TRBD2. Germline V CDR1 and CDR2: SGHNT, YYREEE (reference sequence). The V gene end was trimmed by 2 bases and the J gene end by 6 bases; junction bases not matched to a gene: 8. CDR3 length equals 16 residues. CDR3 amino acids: CASSLRLAGIIDTQYF. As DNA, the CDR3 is TGTGCCAGCAGCTTAAGACTAGCGGGGATTATTGATACGCAGTATTTT.

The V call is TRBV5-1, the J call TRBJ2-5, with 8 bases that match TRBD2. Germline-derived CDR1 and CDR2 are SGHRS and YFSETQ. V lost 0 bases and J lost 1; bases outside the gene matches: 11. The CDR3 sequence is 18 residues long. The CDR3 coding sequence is TGCGCCAGCAGCTTGGGGGTGCTGACTAGCGCAGTCCAAGAGACCCAGTACTTC. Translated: CASSLGVLTSAVQETQYF.

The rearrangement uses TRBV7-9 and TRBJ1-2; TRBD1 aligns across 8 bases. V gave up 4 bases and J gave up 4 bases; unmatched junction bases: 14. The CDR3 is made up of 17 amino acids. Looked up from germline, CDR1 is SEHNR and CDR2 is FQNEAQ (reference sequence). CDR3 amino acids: CASSYGTGPGYSYGYTF. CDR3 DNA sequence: TGTGCCAGCAGCTACGGGACAGGCCCGGGGTACAGCTATGGCTACACCTTC.

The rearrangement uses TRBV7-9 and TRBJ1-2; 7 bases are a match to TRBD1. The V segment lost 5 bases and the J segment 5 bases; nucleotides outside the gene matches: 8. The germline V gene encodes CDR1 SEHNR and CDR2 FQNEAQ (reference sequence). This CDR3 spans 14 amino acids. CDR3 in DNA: TGTGCCAGCAGCATGCGGACAGGAATTTATGGCTACACCTTC. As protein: CASSMRTGIYGYTF.

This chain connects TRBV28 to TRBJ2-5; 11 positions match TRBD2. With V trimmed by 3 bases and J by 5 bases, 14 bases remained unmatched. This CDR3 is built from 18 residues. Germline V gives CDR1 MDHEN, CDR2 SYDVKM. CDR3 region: CASSFLLAGAPLQETQYF. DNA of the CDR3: TGTGCCAGCAGTTTCCTACTAGCGGGGGCCCCCCTACAGGAGACCCAGTACTTC.

CDR3 DNA: TGTGCCAGTAGTATTGGTTTTGGGCAGGTTCATGCAGGCTACACCTTC. It is translated as CASSIGFGQVHAGYTF. The V call is TRBV19, the J call TRBJ1-2; D ambiguous. Germline loops: CDR1 LNHDA, CDR2 SQIVND (reference sequence). Trimming removed 3 bases from V and 8 bases from J, with 22 bases in between. The CDR3 runs to 16 residues.

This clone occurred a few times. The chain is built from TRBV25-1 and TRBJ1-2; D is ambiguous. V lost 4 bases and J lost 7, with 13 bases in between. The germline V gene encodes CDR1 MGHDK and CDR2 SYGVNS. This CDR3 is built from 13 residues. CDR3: CASSGPSGSGYTF. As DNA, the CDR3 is TGTGCCAGCAGTGGCCCCTCCGGGTCTGGCTACACCTTC.

CDR3 loop: CASSPSSTGELFF. CDR3 bases: TGTGCCAGCAGCCCATCGAGCACCGGGGAGCTGTTTTTT. The rearrangement joins TRBV5-4 to TRBJ2-2; D unresolved. Trimming removed 4 bases at V and 4 bases at J, with 8 bases between. CDR3 length: 13 amino acids. The germline V gene encodes CDR1 SGHNT and CDR2 YYREEE (reference sequence).

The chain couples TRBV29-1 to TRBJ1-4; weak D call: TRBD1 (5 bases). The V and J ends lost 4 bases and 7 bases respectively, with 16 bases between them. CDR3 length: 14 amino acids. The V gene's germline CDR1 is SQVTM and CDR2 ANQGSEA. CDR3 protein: CSVGFRDPGEKLFF. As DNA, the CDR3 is TGCAGCGTTGGGTTCCGGGACCCCGGTGAAAAACTGTTTTTT.